The source of this T cell receptor beta chain is a study of T-cell memory formation after mild COVID-19. This clonotype was counted a few times. The antigen is unknown. Study observations and caveats: Memory from before infection featured some responding clones, which suggests cross-reactive memory joined.

Each CDR3 protein is one row after TCRdb ran MiXCR on the 5' RACE reads. The sample includes around 250,000 distinct CDR3 sequences, around 16% of them seen just once. The receptor was derived from a man between 18 and 29 years old who had mild COVID-19 (a few samples of this study predate the infection). Cell type and time point are not known. The sample consisted of PBMCs or a T cell subset sorted from them (not recorded which).

DNA of the CDR3: TGCAGTGCCCCCCGGGGACAGGGGCCAGATACGCAGTATTTT. The encoded protein is CSAPRGQGPDTQYF. This chain joins TRBV20-1 and TRBJ2-3; 10 nucleotides align to TRBD1. The CDR3 runs to 14 residues. V lost 6 bases to trimming and J lost 4 bases; unmatched junction nucleotides: 7. From germline, CDR1 is DFQATT and CDR2 SNEGSKA (reference sequence).